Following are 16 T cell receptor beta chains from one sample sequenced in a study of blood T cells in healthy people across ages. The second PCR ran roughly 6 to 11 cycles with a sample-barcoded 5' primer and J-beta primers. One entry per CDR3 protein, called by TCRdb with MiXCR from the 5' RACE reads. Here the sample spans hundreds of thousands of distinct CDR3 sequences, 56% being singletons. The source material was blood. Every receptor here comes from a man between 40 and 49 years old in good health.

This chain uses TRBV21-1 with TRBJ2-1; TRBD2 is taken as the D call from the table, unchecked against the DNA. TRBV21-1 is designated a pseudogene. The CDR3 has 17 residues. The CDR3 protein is CASSKEAAGGTYNEQFF. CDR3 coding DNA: TGTGCCAGCAGCAAAGAGGCAGCGGGAGGTACATACAATGAGCAGTTCTTC.

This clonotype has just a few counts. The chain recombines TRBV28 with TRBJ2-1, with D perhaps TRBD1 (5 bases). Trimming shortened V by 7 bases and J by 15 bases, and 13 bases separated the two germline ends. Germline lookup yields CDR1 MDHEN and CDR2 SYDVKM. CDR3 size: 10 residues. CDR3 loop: CASKGQGLFF. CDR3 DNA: TGTGCCAGCAAGGGGCAGGGTTTGTTCTTC.

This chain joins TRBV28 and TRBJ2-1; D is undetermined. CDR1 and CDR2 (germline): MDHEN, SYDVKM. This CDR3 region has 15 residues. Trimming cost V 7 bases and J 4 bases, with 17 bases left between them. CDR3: CASKEWDRRYNEQFF. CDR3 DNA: TGTGCCAGCAAAGAGTGGGATCGCAGATACAATGAGCAGTTCTTC.

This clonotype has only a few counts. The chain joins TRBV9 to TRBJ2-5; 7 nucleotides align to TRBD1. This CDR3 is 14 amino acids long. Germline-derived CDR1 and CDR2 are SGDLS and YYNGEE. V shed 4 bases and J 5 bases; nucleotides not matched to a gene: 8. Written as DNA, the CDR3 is TGTGCCAGCAGCTTAGTCGGGACAGAGGAGACCCAGTACTTC. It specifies CASSLVGTEETQYF.

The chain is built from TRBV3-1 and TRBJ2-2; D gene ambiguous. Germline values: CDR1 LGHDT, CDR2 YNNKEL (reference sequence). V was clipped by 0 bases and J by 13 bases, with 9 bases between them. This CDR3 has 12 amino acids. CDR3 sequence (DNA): TGTGCCAGCAGCCAAGACATGGGCGCGCTGTTTTTT. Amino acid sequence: CASSQDMGALFF.

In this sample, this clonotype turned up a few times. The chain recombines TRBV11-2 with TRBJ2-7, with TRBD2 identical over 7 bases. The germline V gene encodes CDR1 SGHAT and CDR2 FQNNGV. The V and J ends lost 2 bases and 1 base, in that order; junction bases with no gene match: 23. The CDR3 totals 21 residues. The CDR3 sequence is CASSLPSIRKTAGEQSYEQYF. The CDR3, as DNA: TGTGCCAGCAGCTTACCTAGTATCCGAAAAACGGCGGGAGAGCAGTCCTACGAGCAGTACTTC.

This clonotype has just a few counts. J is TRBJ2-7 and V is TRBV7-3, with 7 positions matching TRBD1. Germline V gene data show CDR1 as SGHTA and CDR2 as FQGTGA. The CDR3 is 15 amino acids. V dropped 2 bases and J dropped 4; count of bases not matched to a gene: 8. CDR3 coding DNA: TGTGCCAGCAGCTTACCGAATCGGACAGGATACGAGCAGTACTTC. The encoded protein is CASSLPNRTGYEQYF.

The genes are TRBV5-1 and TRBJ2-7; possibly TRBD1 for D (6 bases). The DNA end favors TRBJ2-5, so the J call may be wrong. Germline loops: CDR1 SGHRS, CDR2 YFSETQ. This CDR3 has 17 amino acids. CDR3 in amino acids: CASSLEDSHPRVETQYF. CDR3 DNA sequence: TGCGCCAGCAGCTTGGAGGACAGCCATCCGAGGGTGGAGACCCAGTACTTC.

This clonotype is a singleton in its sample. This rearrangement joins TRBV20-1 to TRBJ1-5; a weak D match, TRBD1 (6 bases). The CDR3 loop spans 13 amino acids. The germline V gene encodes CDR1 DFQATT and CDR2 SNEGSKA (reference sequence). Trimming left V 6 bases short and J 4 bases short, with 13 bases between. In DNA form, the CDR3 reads TGCAGTGCCCCGGTAGGGGGAAATCAGCCCCAGCATTTT. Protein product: CSAPVGGNQPQHF.

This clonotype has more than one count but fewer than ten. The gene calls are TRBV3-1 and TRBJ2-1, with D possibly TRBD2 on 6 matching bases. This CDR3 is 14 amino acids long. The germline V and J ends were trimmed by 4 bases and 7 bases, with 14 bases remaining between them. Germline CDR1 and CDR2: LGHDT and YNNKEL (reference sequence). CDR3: CASSPRSGLNEQFF. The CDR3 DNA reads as TGTGCCAGCAGCCCCCGGAGTGGACTAAATGAGCAGTTCTTC.

The CDR3, as DNA: TGTGCCAGCAGGGCCGGACAGACGTACCAAGAGACCCAGTACTTC. It codes for CASRAGQTYQETQYF. V and J are TRBV12-3 or TRBV12-4 and TRBJ2-5, with a possible D match to TRBD1 (6 bases). Trimming cost V 6 bases and J 0 bases, with 14 bases left between them. CDR3 length: 15 amino acids.

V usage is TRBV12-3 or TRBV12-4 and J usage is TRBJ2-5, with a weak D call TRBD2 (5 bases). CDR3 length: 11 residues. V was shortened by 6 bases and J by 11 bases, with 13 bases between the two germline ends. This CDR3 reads CASSPGWEQYF. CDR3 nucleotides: TGTGCCAGCAGCCCTGGTTGGGAGCAGTACTTC.

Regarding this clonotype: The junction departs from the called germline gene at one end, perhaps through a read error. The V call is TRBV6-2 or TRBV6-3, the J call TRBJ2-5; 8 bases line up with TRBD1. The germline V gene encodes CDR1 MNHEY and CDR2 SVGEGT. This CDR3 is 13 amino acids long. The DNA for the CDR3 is TGTGCCAGCTCGGACAGGGCCCCGGAGACCCTGTACTTC. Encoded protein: CASSDRAPETLYF.

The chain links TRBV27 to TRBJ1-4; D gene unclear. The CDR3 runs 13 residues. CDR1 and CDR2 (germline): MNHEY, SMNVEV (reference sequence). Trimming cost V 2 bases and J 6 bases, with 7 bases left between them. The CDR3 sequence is CASSLGLHEKLFF. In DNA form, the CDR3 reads TGTGCCAGCAGTTTAGGGTTGCATGAAAAACTGTTTTTT.

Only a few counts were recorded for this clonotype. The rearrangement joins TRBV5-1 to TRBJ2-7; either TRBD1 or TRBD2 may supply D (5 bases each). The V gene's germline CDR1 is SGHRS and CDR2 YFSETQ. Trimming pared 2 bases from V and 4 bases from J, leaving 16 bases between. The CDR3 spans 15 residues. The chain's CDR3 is CASSFEGSGVYEQYF. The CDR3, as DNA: TGCGCCAGCAGCTTCGAGGGGAGTGGAGTTTACGAGCAGTACTTC.

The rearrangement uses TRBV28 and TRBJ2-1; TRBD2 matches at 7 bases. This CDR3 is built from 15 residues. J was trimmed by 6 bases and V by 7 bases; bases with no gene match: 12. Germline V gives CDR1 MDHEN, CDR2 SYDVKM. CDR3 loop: CASTIGLGGVNEQFF. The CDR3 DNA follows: TGTGCCAGCACCATCGGACTAGGCGGAGTCAATGAGCAGTTCTTC.